This TCR beta chain originates from a study of blood T cell repertoires in COVID-19. Study-level information: The United States, Italy and Spain provided the acute and convalescent COVID-19 samples. T cells, B-cell-depleted T cells, or PBMCs provided the cDNA or gDNA that served as material.

The V end was cut by 4 bases, the J end by 2 bases, with 12 bases between. CDR1 and CDR2 (germline): SGDLS, YYNGEE. The CDR3 has 15 amino acids. This clone was counted only a few times. The repertoire was sequenced with immunoSEQ multiplex PCR; TCRdb's copy has only in-frame clones and lacks some. The sample gives about 74,000 clones, 84% of which show up once; over 35% is in the top ten. The sequencing input was peripheral blood. V gene TRBV9 combines with J gene TRBJ2-2, with D possibly matching TRBD1 (5 bases). The receptor comes from a man in his 70s with acute or convalescent COVID-19. Written as DNA, the CDR3 is TGTGCCAGCAGCACAGACAGTACCAACACCGGGGAGCTGTTTTTT. It specifies CASSTDSTNTGELFF. The full variable domain, with the rest looked up from reference TRBV9 and TRBJ2-2, is DSGVTQTPKHLITATGQRVTLRCSPRSGDLSVYWYQQSLDQGLQFLIQYYNGEERAKGNILERFSAQQFPDLHSELNLSSLELGDSALYFCASSTDSTNTGELFFGEGSRLTVL.